This T cell receptor beta chain was recorded in a study of blood T cell repertoires in COVID-19. About the research overall: Nucleic acid was either cDNA or gDNA, and it came from T cells, B-cell-depleted T cells, or PBMCs.

The CDR3 has 13 residues. Trimming cost V 7 bases and J 4 bases, with 13 bases left between them. Germline CDR1 and CDR2: MNHEY and SMNVEV (reference sequence). The table came from immunoSEQ multiplex PCR; TCRdb's copy has only in-frame clones and leaves some out. The table records under 95,000 clones, around four fifths of them present only once. The V gene is TRBV27, the J gene TRBJ1-1; possibly TRBD1 for D (5 bases). This TCR was recovered from a human donor in a cohort sampled during active COVID-19. The sample was peripheral blood. The CDR3 coding sequence is TGTGCCAGCACCTTGACAGCTGGCACTGAAGCTTTCTTT. It codes for CASTLTAGTEAFF.